The 26 T cell receptor beta chains below all came from one sample that was sequenced in a study of T cells in Graves' hyperthyroidism and ophthalmopathy. RNA transcripts were the template for amplifying TCR beta CDR3 regions. HTBI primers were the set used in a first-round RT-PCR of the TCR CDR3. Via MiXCR, TCRdb re-called the multiplex PCR reads, giving one row per CDR3 protein. This table has roughly 500,000 distinct CDR3 sequences, 46% appearing once. Input material: peripheral blood or thyroid tissue (not recorded which). The origin of the receptors is an adult woman with Graves' disease, either hyperthyroidism or ophthalmopathy (not recorded which).

This clonotype appeared many times. V gene TRBV4-2 combines with J gene TRBJ2-2; 8 bases agree with TRBD2. J was trimmed by 7 bases and V by 2 bases; bases with no gene match: 12. Germline CDR1 LGHNA, CDR2 YNFKEQ. The CDR3 length is 17 residues. The CDR3 DNA reads TGTGCCAGCAGCCAACGAACGGCGGGAGGATCCGACGGGGAGCTGTTTTTT. Translated, it gives CASSQRTAGGSDGELFF.

This chain links TRBV15 with TRBJ2-5, with D possibly matching TRBD1 (5 bases). Germline V gene sequence: CDR1 LNHNV, CDR2 YYDKDF (reference sequence). The V end lost 1 base, the J end lost 4 bases, and 7 bases lay between the germline ends. This CDR3 is 13 amino acids long. In DNA form, the CDR3 reads TGTGCCACCAGCAGAGGGGGCACAGAGACCCAGTACTTC. It codes for CATSRGGTETQYF.

This clonotype was found a few times. The chain is built from TRBV29-1 and TRBJ1-1, with TRBD1 matching 7 bases. The CDR3 spans 14 residues. Germline lookup yields CDR1 SQVTM and CDR2 ANQGSEA. The trim removed 6 bases at V and 1 base at J, leaving 8 bases unmatched. The chain's CDR3 is CSVEETGWNTEAFF. CDR3 nucleotides: TGCAGCGTGGAGGAGACAGGGTGGAACACTGAAGCTTTCTTT.

This sequence joins TRBV19 and TRBJ1-5; 7 bases fit TRBD1. Trimming cost V 8 bases and J 4 bases; bases outside gene matches: 8. The CDR3 is 14 residues long. Germline V gene data show CDR1 as LNHDA and CDR2 as SQIVND (reference sequence). The CDR3 DNA sequence: TGTGCCAGTGGTGCCGGGACAGATAATCAGCCCCAGCATTTT. Translated, it gives CASGAGTDNQPQHF.

This chain's CDR3 is CATGGTSGQVKYF. The CDR3, as DNA: TGTGCAACCGGGGGGACTAGCGGTCAGGTGAAGTACTTC. The chain carries TRBV7-7 and TRBJ2-5; 11 nucleotides match TRBD2. The germline V gene encodes CDR1 SSHAT and CDR2 FNYEAQ (reference sequence). This CDR3 is built from 13 residues. The full variable domain, rest sourced from reference TRBV7-7 and TRBJ2-5, is GAGVSQSPRYKVTKRGQDVTLRCDPISSHATLYWYQQALGQGPEFLTYFNYEAQPDKSGLPSDRFSAERPEGSISTLTIQRTEQRDSAMYRCATGGTSGQVKYFGPGTRLLVL.

The chain joins TRBV29-1 to TRBJ2-5; perhaps TRBD1 as D (6 bases). The end of the DNA is better explained by TRBJ2-7, so the J call may be wrong. The CDR3 spans 13 residues. Germline values: CDR1 SQVTM, CDR2 ANQGSEA. The CDR3 spells CSVLDRLSYEQYF. The CDR3 DNA follows: TGCAGCGTTCTTGACAGGCTATCCTACGAGCAGTACTTC.

There are many counts of this clonotype. The J gene is TRBJ1-1, the V gene TRBV15; 9 bases match TRBD1. The germline gives CDR1 LNHNV, CDR2 YYDKDF (reference sequence). The CDR3 loop spans 16 amino acids. V was pared by 3 bases and J by 1 base, with 6 bases of the junction left unmatched. This CDR3 is CATSRPPGQGNTEAFF. The CDR3 bases are TGTGCCACCAGCAGGCCACCGGGACAGGGGAACACTGAAGCTTTCTTT.

Points on this clonotype: A much larger clone sits a single nucleotide away, making a read error possible. This chain joins TRBV10-3 and TRBJ1-3; D uncertain. The CDR3 totals 14 residues. Trimming took 10 bases from V and 0 from J, leaving 13 bases between them. Looked up from germline, CDR1 is ENHRY and CDR2 is SYGVKD. CDR3 loop: CASKPMGSGNTIYF. The CDR3 DNA follows: TGTGCCAGCAAGCCCATGGGCTCTGGAAACACCATATATTTT.

CDR3 sequence reads: CASSEGGRMNTEAFF. The CDR3 DNA follows: TGCGCCAGCAGTGAGGGGGGGAGAATGAACACTGAAGCTTTCTTT. This sequence joins TRBV10-1 and TRBJ1-1; a weak D match, TRBD1 (5 bases). Germline assignment: CDR1 WNHNN and CDR2 SYGVQD (reference sequence). The CDR3 consists of 15 residues. The germline V and J ends were trimmed by 2 bases and 0 bases, with 10 bases remaining between them.

This chain joins TRBV5-1 and TRBJ1-2; maybe TRBD1 (6 bases). Germline values: CDR1 SGHRS, CDR2 YFSETQ. The CDR3 has 15 residues. With 4 bases removed from V and 0 bases from J, the gap between germline ends came to 13 bases. The CDR3 region is CASSPPDSANYGYTF. CDR3 sequence (DNA): TGCGCCAGCAGCCCTCCGGACAGTGCTAACTATGGCTACACCTTC.

The rearrangement joins TRBV6-1 to TRBJ2-5, with 8 bases identical to TRBD2. This CDR3 contains 16 residues. V lost 2 bases, J lost 0 bases, and 5 bases stayed unmatched. CDR1 and CDR2 (germline): MNHNS, SASEGT. Here the CDR3 reads CASSEPGGGYQETQYF. The CDR3 region has the DNA TGTGCCAGCAGTGAACCGGGAGGGGGATACCAAGAGACCCAGTACTTC.

The rearrangement joins TRBV29-1 to TRBJ2-6; no definite D call. There are 14 residues in the CDR3. Germline V gene sequence: CDR1 SQVTM, CDR2 ANQGSEA. V was cut by 1 base and J by 4 bases, with 8 bases left in between. The CDR3: CSVEGGTGANVLTF. As DNA, the CDR3 is TGCAGCGTTGAAGGGGGAACAGGGGCCAACGTCCTGACTTTC.

This clonotype has at least ten counts. The chain carries TRBV10-1 and TRBJ2-7; 11 nucleotides line up with TRBD1. The V and J ends lost 6 bases and 6 bases, in that order; junction bases with no gene match: 4. Per germline, CDR1 WNHNN and CDR2 SYGVQD (reference sequence). The CDR3 is made up of 13 amino acids. The CDR3 region has the DNA TGCGCCAGCAGCCCGGGACAGGGGGGCGAGCAGTACTTC. Its translation: CASSPGQGGEQYF.

This sequence joins TRBV29-1 and TRBJ2-7; D tentatively fits TRBD1 or TRBD2 (6 bases each). The germline gives CDR1 SQVTM, CDR2 ANQGSEA. Trimming removed 0 bases at V and 4 bases at J, with 13 bases between. The CDR3 extends over 14 amino acids. The CDR3 DNA reads TGCAGCGTTGAAGATGTAGGGGGGCTATACGAGCAGTACTTC. Translated: CSVEDVGGLYEQYF.

The rearrangement links TRBV5-1 to TRBJ1-5; the D is unclear. Germline values: CDR1 SGHRS, CDR2 YFSETQ. CDR3 length: 16 amino acids. V was clipped by 1 base and J by 7 bases, with 18 bases between them. For the CDR3, the DNA is TGCGCCAGCAGCTTGCAGTGGCAGACCTACGAGCAGCCCCAGCATTTT. Translated, it gives CASSLQWQTYEQPQHF. The full variable domain, its missing parts supplied by reference TRBV5-1 and TRBJ1-5, is KAGVTQTPRYLIKTRGQQVTLSCSPISGHRSVSWYQQTPGQGLQFLFEYFSETQRNKGNFPGRFSGRQFSNSRSEMNVSTLELGDSALYLCASSLQWQTYEQPQHFGDGTRLSIL.

The genes are TRBV20-1 and TRBJ2-7; 11 bases line up with TRBD2. The CDR3 contains 14 residues. V was pared by 1 base and J by 3 bases, with 2 bases of the junction left unmatched. From germline, CDR1 is DFQATT and CDR2 SNEGSKA (reference sequence). For the CDR3, the DNA is TGCAGTGCTAGAGCTAGCGGGAGGCTCTACGAGCAGTACTTC. Translating it yields CSARASGRLYEQYF.

This chain connects TRBV7-2 to TRBJ1-2, with 7 nucleotides matching TRBD1. V lost 5 bases, J lost 1 base, and 7 bases stayed unmatched. Germline CDR1 SGHTA, CDR2 FQGNSA. There are 15 residues in the CDR3. CDR3 region: CASSRRDSSNYGYTF. CDR3 bases: TGTGCCAGCAGCCGCCGGGACAGCAGTAACTATGGCTACACCTTC.

V usage is TRBV5-5 and J usage is TRBJ1-2, with D possibly TRBD1 on 6 matching bases. This CDR3 region has 15 residues. In germline, CDR1 is SGHKS, CDR2 YYEKEE (reference sequence). The V end was cut by 4 bases, the J end by 0 bases, with 13 bases between. This chain's CDR3 is CASSHRDNSNYGYTF. In DNA form, the CDR3 reads TGTGCCAGCAGCCACCGGGACAATTCTAACTATGGCTACACCTTC.

This clonotype was counted many times. The chain joins TRBV9 to TRBJ1-6; 8 positions match TRBD1. The germline gives CDR1 SGDLS, CDR2 YYNGEE. This CDR3 comprises 15 residues. Trimming removed 1 base from V and 10 bases from J; junction bases left unmatched: 7. The CDR3 DNA reads as TGTGCCAGCAGCGTATCAGGGGGCTCAGACTCACCCCTCCACTTT. It yields the protein CASSVSGGSDSPLHF.

The rearrangement links TRBV10-3 to TRBJ1-3, with D possibly TRBD1 on 5 matching bases. This CDR3 has 14 amino acids. Germline CDR1 reads ENHRY; CDR2 reads SYGVKD. The V gene lost 11 bases and the J gene lost 1 base, with 15 bases spanning the gap. CDR3 DNA sequence: TGTGCCTCGACAGCTCTAGAATCTGGAAACACCATATATTTT. Translation gives CASTALESGNTIYF.

The chain links TRBV7-9 to TRBJ1-1; D is unclear. The V gene lost 4 bases and the J gene lost 3 bases, with 15 bases spanning the gap. This CDR3 has 15 amino acids. Per the germline V gene, CDR1 is SEHNR and CDR2 is FQNEAQ (reference sequence). CDR3 nucleotide sequence: TGTGCCAGCAGCTCCTTTGCAGTCTACCACACTGAAGCTTTCTTT. It specifies CASSSFAVYHTEAFF.

This clonotype was counted ten times or more. V gene TRBV2 combines with J gene TRBJ2-5; D is unclear. CDR3 size: 13 residues. Between the trimmed V and J ends, which lost 3 bases and 5 bases, there was a span of 10 bases. Germline assignment: CDR1 SNHLY and CDR2 FYNNEI. The CDR3, as DNA: TGTGCCAGCAGTGAGAATATTATGGAGACCCAGTACTTC. Translation: CASSENIMETQYF.

In its sample, this clonotype was seen a few times. The chain couples TRBV10-2 to TRBJ1-1, with a weak D call TRBD1 (5 bases). V lost 7 bases, J lost 6 bases, and 12 bases lay in between. The CDR3 is 12 residues long. Germline CDR1 is WSHSY and CDR2 is SAAADI. The CDR3: CASIQGGSEAFF. The CDR3 DNA sequence: TGCGCCAGCATCCAGGGAGGGTCTGAAGCTTTCTTT.

In this sample, this clonotype turned up many times. The rearrangement uses TRBV6-1 and TRBJ1-2; D is possibly TRBD1 (5 bases). Germline CDR1 reads MNHNS; CDR2 reads SASEGT. Trimming shortened V by 2 bases and J by 6 bases, and 16 bases separated the two germline ends. The CDR3 is made up of 15 amino acids. In DNA, the CDR3 is TGTGCCAGCAGTGAATTGGGACGCCCGAGGGATGGCTACACCTTC. As protein: CASSELGRPRDGYTF.

This clonotype was detected ten times or more. V gene TRBV20-1 combines with J gene TRBJ1-3; the D is unclear. The CDR3 has 11 amino acids. From germline, CDR1 is DFQATT and CDR2 SNEGSKA (reference sequence). Deletions cut 1 base from V and 3 bases from J, with 1 base between. The CDR3 sequence: CSARGGNTIYF. The DNA of the CDR3 is TGCAGTGCTAGAGGTGGAAACACCATATATTTT.

On this clonotype itself: This could be a read error, since a much larger clone is one nucleotide away. This chain uses TRBV6-5 with TRBJ1-5; 9 nucleotides agree with TRBD1. The CDR3 has 15 residues. Germline V gene lookup returns CDR1 MNHEY and CDR2 SVGAGI. In nucleotides, the CDR3 is TGTGCCAGCAGGGGAGCGGGGACAGGGAGACAGCCCCGGCATTTT. Its protein is CASRGAGTGRQPRHF.